Below, 4 T cell receptor beta chains from the same sample are listed, as sequenced in a study of blood T cells in healthy people across ages. For the second PCR, which ran for about 6 to 11 cycles, a sample-barcoded 5' primer and a J-beta primer mix were used. MiXCR was run by TCRdb on the 5' RACE reads, yielding one entry per CDR3 protein. The repertoire consists of 1.5 million to 2 million distinct CDR3 sequences, with 30% to 40% occurring once and the leading ten covering 23%. Sample: blood. The receptor set was obtained from a human donor in good health.

On this clonotype itself: This may stem from a read error, because a much larger clone lies one nucleotide away. This chain links TRBV29-1 with TRBJ2-4; 7 bases are shared with TRBD1. The J call is in doubt because the DNA end fits TRBJ2-7 better. The CDR3 is made up of 14 amino acids. Germline V gene data show CDR1 as SQVTM and CDR2 as ANQGSEA. In DNA form, the CDR3 reads TGCAGCGTTTACAAGGGGACAGCTCCGCTCGAGCAGTACTTC. Residues: CSVYKGTAPLEQYF.

This clonotype was counted at least ten times. This chain joins TRBV6-5 and TRBJ1-6; no firm D call. The CDR3 spans 17 residues. Germline CDR1 and CDR2: MNHEY and SVGAGI. V was cut by 0 bases and J by 5 bases, with 14 bases left in between. As DNA, the CDR3 is TGTGCCAGCAGTTACTCGAAGCACAGAGCCAATAATTCACCCCTCCACTTT. This gives the protein CASSYSKHRANNSPLHF.

The sample holds many counts of this clonotype. The V and J genes are TRBV6-2 or TRBV6-3 and TRBJ2-7, with D unclear. This CDR3 contains 12 residues. The germline V gene has CDR1 MNHEY and CDR2 SVGEGT. With 4 bases removed from V and 3 bases from J, the gap between germline ends came to 7 bases. The CDR3 region is CASSFPNYEQYF. Written as DNA, the CDR3 is TGTGCCAGCAGTTTTCCGAACTACGAGCAGTACTTC.

The chain uses TRBV20-1 and TRBJ2-7; D is undetermined. V dropped 3 bases and J dropped 0 bases, with 12 bases sitting between them. Germline CDR1 reads DFQATT; CDR2 reads SNEGSKA (reference sequence). The CDR3 loop spans 14 amino acids. The CDR3 here is CSASPVPFSYEQYF. The CDR3 DNA follows: TGCAGTGCTAGTCCGGTCCCCTTCTCCTACGAGCAGTACTTC.